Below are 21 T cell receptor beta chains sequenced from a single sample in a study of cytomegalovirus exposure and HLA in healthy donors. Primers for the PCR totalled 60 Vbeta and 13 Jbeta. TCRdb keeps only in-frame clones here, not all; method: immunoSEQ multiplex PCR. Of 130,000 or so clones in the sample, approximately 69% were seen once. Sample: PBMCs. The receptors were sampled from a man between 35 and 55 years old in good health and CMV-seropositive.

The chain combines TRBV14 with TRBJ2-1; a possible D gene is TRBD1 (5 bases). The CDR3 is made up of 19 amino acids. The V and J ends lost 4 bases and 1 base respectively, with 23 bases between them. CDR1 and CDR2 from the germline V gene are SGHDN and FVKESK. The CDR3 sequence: CASSPILNRRSQSYNEQFF. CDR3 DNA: TGTGCCAGCAGCCCGATCCTAAACAGGCGGTCTCAATCCTACAATGAGCAGTTCTTC. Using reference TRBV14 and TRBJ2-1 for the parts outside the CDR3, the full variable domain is EAGVTQFPSHSVIEKGQTVTLRCDPISGHDNLYWYRRVMGKEIKFLLHFVKESKQDESGMPNNRFLAERTGGTYSTLKVQPAELEDSGVYFCASSPILNRRSQSYNEQFFGPGTRLTVL.

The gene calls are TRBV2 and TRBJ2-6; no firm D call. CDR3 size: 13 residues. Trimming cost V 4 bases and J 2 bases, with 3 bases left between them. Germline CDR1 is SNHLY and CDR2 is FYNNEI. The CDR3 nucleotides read TGTGCCAGCAGTGCCACTGGGGCCAACGTCCTGACTTTC. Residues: CASSATGANVLTF.

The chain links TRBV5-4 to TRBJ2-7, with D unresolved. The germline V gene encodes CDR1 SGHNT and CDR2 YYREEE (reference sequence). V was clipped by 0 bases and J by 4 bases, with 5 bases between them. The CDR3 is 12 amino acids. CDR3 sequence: CASSLGGYEQYF. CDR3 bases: TGTGCCAGCAGCTTGGGAGGTTACGAGCAGTACTTC.

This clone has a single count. Here the CDR3 reads CASSDDYGYTF. The CDR3 coding sequence is TGTGCCAGCAGTGACGACTATGGCTACACCTTC. The gene calls are TRBV6-1 and TRBJ1-2, with D hard to call. V dropped 3 bases and J dropped 3 bases, with 2 bases sitting between them. Germline V CDR1 and CDR2: MNHNS, SASEGT. The CDR3 consists of 11 residues.

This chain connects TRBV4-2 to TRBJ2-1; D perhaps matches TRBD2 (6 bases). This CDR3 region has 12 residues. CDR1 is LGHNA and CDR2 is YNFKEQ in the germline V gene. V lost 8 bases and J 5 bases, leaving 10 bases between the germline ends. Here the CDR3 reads CASGGSNNEQFF. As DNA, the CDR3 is TGTGCCAGCGGGGGGTCGAACAATGAGCAGTTCTTC.

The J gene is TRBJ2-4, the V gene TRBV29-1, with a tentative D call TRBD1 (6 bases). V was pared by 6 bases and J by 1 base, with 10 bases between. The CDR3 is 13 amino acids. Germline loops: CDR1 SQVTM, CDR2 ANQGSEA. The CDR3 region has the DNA TGCAGCGTGGGGCAGGGGGCCAAAAACATTCAGTACTTC. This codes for CSVGQGAKNIQYF. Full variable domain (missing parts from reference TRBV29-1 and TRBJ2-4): SAVISQKPSRDICQRGTSLTIQCQVDSQVTMMFWYRQQPGQSLTLIATANQGSEATYESGFVIDKFPISRPNLTFSTLTVSNMSPEDSSIYLCSVGQGAKNIQYFGAGTRLSVL.

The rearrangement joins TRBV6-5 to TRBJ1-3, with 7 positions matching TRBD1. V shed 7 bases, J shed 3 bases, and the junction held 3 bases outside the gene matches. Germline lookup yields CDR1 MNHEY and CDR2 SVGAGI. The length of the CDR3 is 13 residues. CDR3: CASTRGYGNTIYF. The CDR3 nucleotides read TGTGCCAGCACCAGGGGGTATGGAAACACCATATATTTT.

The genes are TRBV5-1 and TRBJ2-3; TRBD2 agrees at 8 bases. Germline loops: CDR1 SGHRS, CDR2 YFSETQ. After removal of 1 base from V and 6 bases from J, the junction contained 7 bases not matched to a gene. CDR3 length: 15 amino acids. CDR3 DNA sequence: TGCGCCAGCAGCTTGAAAGCGGGAGTAGCCGATACGCAGTATTTT. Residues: CASSLKAGVADTQYF.

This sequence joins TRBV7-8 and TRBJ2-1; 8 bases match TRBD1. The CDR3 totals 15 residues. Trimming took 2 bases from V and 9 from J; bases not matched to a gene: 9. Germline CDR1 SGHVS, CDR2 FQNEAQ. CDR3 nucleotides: TGTGCCAGCAGCTTAAGGGGACAGGCGTTTCTTGAGCAGTTCTTC. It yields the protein CASSLRGQAFLEQFF.

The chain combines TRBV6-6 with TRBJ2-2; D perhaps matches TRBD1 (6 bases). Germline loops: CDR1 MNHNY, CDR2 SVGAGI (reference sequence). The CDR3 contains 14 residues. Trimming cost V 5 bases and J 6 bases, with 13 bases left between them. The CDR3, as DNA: TGTGCCAGCAGTCACCAGGGGTGGGCCGGGGAGCTGTTTTTT. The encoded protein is CASSHQGWAGELFF.

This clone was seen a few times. CDR3 nucleotides: TGTGCCAGCAGCTTAGGACTAGGAGTCTACAATGAGCAGTTCTTC. Residues: CASSLGLGVYNEQFF. The chain has TRBV7-2 and TRBJ2-1; a possible D gene is TRBD2 (6 bases). Trimming took 1 base from V and 3 from J, leaving 10 bases between them. The CDR3 is 15 residues long. Looked up from germline, CDR1 is SGHTA and CDR2 is FQGNSA.

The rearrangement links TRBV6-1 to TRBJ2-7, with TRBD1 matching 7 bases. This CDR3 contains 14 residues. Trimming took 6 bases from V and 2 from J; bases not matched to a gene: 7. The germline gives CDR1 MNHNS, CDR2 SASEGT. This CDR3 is CASSVTGIAYEQYF. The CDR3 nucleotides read TGTGCCAGCAGCGTGACAGGGATTGCCTACGAGCAGTACTTC.

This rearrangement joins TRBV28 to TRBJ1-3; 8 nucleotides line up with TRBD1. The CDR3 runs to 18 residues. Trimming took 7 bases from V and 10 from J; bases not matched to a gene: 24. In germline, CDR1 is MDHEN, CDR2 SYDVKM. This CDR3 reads CASTPRGWDRPYRETIYF. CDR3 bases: TGTGCCAGCACCCCCAGGGGGTGGGACAGGCCCTACCGGGAGACCATATATTTT. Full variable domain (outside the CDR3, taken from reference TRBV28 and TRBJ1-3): DVKVTQSSRYLVKRTGEKVFLECVQDMDHENMFWYRQDPGLGLRLIYFSYDVKMKEKGDIPEGYSVSREKKERFSLILESASTNQTSMYLCASTPRGWDRPYRETIYFGEGSWLTVV.

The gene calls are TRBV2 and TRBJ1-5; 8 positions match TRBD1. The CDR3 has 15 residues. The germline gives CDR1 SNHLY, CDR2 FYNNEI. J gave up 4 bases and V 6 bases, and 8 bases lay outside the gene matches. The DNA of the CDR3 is TGTGCCAGCAGATTCGGACAGGGAGGGAATCAGCCCCAGCATTTT. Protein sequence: CASRFGQGGNQPQHF.

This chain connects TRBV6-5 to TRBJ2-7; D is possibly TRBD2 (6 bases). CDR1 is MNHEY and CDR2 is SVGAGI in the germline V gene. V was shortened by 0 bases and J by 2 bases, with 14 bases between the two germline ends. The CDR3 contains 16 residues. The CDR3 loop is CASSYSGGSTPYEQYF. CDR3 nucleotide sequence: TGTGCCAGCAGTTACTCCGGAGGGAGCACCCCCTACGAGCAGTACTTC.

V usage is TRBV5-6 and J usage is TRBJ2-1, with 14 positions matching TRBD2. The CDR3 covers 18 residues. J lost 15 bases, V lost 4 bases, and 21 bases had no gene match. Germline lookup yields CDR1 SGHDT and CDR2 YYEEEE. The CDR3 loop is CASSPAAMTSGRARFLFF. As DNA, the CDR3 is TGTGCCAGCAGCCCCGCCGCTATGACTAGCGGGAGGGCACGTTTCCTGTTCTTC. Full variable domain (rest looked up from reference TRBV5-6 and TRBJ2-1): DAGVTQSPTHLIKTRGQQVTLRCSPKSGHDTVSWYQQALGQGPQFIFQYYEEEERQRGNFPDRFSGHQFPNYSSELNVNALLLGDSALYLCASSPAAMTSGRARFLFFGPGTRLTVL.

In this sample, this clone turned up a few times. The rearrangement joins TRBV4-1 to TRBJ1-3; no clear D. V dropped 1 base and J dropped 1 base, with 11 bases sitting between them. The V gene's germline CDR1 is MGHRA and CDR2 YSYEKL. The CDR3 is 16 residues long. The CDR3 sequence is CASSQGTRWSGNTIYF. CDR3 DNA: TGCGCCAGCAGCCAAGGCACACGTTGGTCTGGAAACACCATATATTTT.

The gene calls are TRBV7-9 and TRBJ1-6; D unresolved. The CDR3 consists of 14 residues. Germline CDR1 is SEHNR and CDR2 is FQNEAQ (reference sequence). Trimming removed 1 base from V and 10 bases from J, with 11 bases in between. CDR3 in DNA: TGTGCCAGCAGCTTAGGGAGAGGTCCCTCACCCCTCCACTTT. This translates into CASSLGRGPSPLHF. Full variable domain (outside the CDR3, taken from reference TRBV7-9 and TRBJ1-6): DTGVSQNPRHKITKRGQNVTFRCDPISEHNRLYWYRQTLGQGPEFLTYFQNEAQLEKSRLLSDRFSAERPKGSFSTLEIQRTEQGDSAMYLCASSLGRGPSPLHFGNGTRLTVT.

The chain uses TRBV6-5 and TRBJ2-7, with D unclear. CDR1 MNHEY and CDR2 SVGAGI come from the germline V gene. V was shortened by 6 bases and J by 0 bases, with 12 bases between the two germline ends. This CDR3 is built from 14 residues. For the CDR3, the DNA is TGTGCCAGCAGCCCCGTTCCCCGCTCCTACGAGCAGTACTTC. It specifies CASSPVPRSYEQYF.

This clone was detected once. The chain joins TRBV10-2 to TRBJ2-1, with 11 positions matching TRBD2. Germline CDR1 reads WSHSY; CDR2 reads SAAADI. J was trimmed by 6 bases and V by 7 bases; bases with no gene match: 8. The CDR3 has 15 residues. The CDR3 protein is CASTLLAGEVNEQFF. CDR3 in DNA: TGCGCCAGCACCCTACTAGCGGGAGAAGTCAATGAGCAGTTCTTC.

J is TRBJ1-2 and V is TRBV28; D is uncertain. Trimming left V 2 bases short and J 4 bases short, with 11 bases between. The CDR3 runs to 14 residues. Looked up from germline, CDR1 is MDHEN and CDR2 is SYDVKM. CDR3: CASSLPRPPYGYTF. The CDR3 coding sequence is TGTGCCAGCAGTTTACCCAGGCCTCCCTATGGCTACACCTTC.